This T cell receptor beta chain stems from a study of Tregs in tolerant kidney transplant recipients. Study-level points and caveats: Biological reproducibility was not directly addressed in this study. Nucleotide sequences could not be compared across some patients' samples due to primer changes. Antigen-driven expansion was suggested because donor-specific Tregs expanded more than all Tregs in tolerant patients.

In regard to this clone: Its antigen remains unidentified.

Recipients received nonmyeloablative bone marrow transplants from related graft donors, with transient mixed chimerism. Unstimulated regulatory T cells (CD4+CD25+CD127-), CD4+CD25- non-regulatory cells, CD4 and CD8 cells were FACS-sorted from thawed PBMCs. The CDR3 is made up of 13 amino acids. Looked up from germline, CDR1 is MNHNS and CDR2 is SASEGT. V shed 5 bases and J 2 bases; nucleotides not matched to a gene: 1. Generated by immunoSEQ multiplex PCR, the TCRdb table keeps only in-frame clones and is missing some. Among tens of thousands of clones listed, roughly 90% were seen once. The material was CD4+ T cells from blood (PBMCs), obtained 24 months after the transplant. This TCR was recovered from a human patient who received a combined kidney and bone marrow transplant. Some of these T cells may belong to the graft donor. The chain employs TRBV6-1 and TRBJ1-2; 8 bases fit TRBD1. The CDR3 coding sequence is TGTGCCAGCAGTCAGGGGGCAAACTATGGCTACACCTTC. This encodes CASSQGANYGYTF.